A selection of T cell receptor beta chains follows, all from one sample in a study of control samples from healthy donors and cancer patients. Some clones are missing from TCRdb's copy, which holds only in-frame ones; the method was immunoSEQ multiplex PCR. The data contain about 120,000 clones, 75% to 90% of them singletons. The sample taken for sequencing was PBMCs. The receptors here all came from a woman aged 50 to 60 with colorectal cancer. CDR3s include the opening cysteine and the closing phenylalanine or tryptophan. The D gene is left open where the match is weak. Expanded clones get a size class; other rows say once, few or many, or leave the size out.

d_gene: -
abundance: -
len: 12
j_gene: TRBJ2-5
v_gene: TRBV6-1
CDR3aa: CASSELRETQYF
CDR3nt: TGTGCCAGCAGTGAGTTGAGGGAGACCCAGTACTTC

d_gene: -
abundance: -
len: 12
j_gene: TRBJ1-1
v_gene: TRBV3-1/TRBV3-2
CDR3aa: CASSQPGLEAFF
CDR3nt: TGTGCCAGCAGCCAACCGGGATTGGAAGCTTTCTTT

d_gene: -
abundance: -
len: 14
j_gene: TRBJ2-5
v_gene: TRBV14
CDR3aa: CASSQALGGETQYF
CDR3nt: TGTGCCAGCAGCCAAGCTCTGGGAGGAGAGACCCAGTACTTC

d_gene: TRBD1
abundance: -
len: 18
j_gene: TRBJ2-2
v_gene: TRBV27
CDR3aa: CASSLRDRGKLNTGELFF
CDR3nt: TGTGCCAGCAGTTTAAGGGACAGGGGGAAATTAAACACCGGGGAGCTGTTTTTT

d_gene: -
abundance: -
len: 17
j_gene: TRBJ1-2
v_gene: TRBV7-6
CDR3aa: CASSLAPPTSTYYGYTF
CDR3nt: TGTGCCAGCAGCTTAGCTCCCCCTACCTCAACCTACTATGGCTACACCTTC

d_gene: -
abundance: once
len: 12
j_gene: TRBJ2-7
v_gene: TRBV30
CDR3aa: CAWSVGPYEQYF
CDR3nt: TGTGCCTGGAGTGTCGGACCCTACGAGCAGTACTTC

d_gene: -
abundance: once
len: 16
j_gene: TRBJ2-1
v_gene: TRBV7-2
CDR3aa: CASSDEWRGSYNEQFF
CDR3nt: TGTGCCAGCAGCGACGAATGGCGGGGCTCCTACAATGAGCAGTTCTTC

d_gene: -
abundance: -
len: 15
j_gene: TRBJ2-1
v_gene: TRBV27
CDR3aa: CASSSPAGGSNEQFF
CDR3nt: TGTGCCAGCAGTTCGCCGGCGGGCGGAAGCAATGAGCAGTTCTTC

d_gene: TRBD2
abundance: -
len: 15
j_gene: TRBJ2-7
v_gene: TRBV14
CDR3aa: CASSQALAGGYEQYF
CDR3nt: TGTGCCAGCAGCCAAGCCCTAGCGGGGGGCTACGAGCAGTACTTC

d_gene: TRBD2
abundance: -
len: 15
j_gene: TRBJ2-3
v_gene: TRBV27
CDR3aa: CASSLVTSGRHTQYF
CDR3nt: TGTGCCAGCAGTTTGGTAACTAGCGGGAGACATACGCAGTATTTT

d_gene: -
abundance: -
len: 15
j_gene: TRBJ1-1
v_gene: TRBV30
CDR3aa: CAWSVRRDGGTEAFF
CDR3nt: TGTGCCTGGAGTGTACGTAGGGACGGTGGGACTGAAGCTTTCTTT

d_gene: -
abundance: -
len: 13
j_gene: TRBJ1-4
v_gene: TRBV4-1
CDR3aa: CASSRGPNEKLFF
CDR3nt: TGCGCCAGCAGCCGGGGCCCTAATGAAAAACTGTTTTTT

d_gene: -
abundance: -
len: 15
j_gene: TRBJ1-2
v_gene: TRBV7-6
CDR3aa: CASSLDSGAGYGYTF
CDR3nt: TGTGCCAGCAGCTTAGATTCAGGGGCAGGCTATGGCTACACCTTC

d_gene: -
abundance: -
len: 16
j_gene: TRBJ2-7
v_gene: TRBV23-1
CDR3aa: CASTPPVQGGIDEQYF
CDR3nt: TGCGCCAGCACCCCCCCTGTGCAGGGTGGTATCGACGAGCAGTACTTC

d_gene: -
abundance: -
len: 16
j_gene: TRBJ1-1
v_gene: TRBV21-1
CDR3aa: CASSKTSGTGNTEAFF
CDR3nt: TGTGCCAGCAGCAAAACCTCCGGGACAGGGAACACTGAAGCTTTCTTT

d_gene: -
abundance: -
len: 13
j_gene: TRBJ2-5
v_gene: TRBV6-5
CDR3aa: CASTQRGVETQYF
CDR3nt: TGTGCCAGCACCCAAAGGGGCGTTGAGACCCAGTACTTC

d_gene: TRBD1
abundance: -
len: 14
j_gene: TRBJ2-3
v_gene: TRBV19
CDR3aa: CASSGGRGRDTQYF
CDR3nt: TGTGCCAGTAGTGGGGGCAGGGGGCGAGATACGCAGTATTTT

d_gene: -
abundance: -
len: 13
j_gene: TRBJ1-1
v_gene: TRBV25-1
CDR3aa: CASSDVGTTEAFF
CDR3nt: TGTGCCAGCAGTGATGTAGGGACAACTGAAGCTTTCTTT

d_gene: -
abundance: -
len: 16
j_gene: TRBJ1-4
v_gene: TRBV28
CDR3aa: CASSLRTASFNEKLFF
CDR3nt: TGTGCCAGCAGCCTTAGGACAGCCTCCTTTAATGAAAAACTGTTTTTT

d_gene: TRBD2
abundance: -
len: 17
j_gene: TRBJ2-5
v_gene: TRBV10-1
CDR3aa: CASSPGTSGGGLETQYF
CDR3nt: TGCGCCAGCAGCCCTGGGACTAGCGGAGGGGGTTTGGAGACCCAGTACTTC

d_gene: TRBD1
abundance: -
len: 14
j_gene: TRBJ2-2
v_gene: TRBV11-2
CDR3aa: CASERGRKVGELFF
CDR3nt: TGTGCCAGCGAAAGGGGGCGTAAGGTCGGGGAGCTGTTTTTT

d_gene: -
abundance: once
len: 14
j_gene: TRBJ1-2
v_gene: TRBV6-1
CDR3aa: CASSEWGQGYGYTF
CDR3nt: TGTGCCAGCAGTGAATGGGGCCAGGGATATGGCTACACCTTC

d_gene: -
abundance: few
len: 15
j_gene: TRBJ2-1
v_gene: TRBV4-1
CDR3aa: CASSQEGLTNNEQFF
CDR3nt: TGCGCCAGCAGCCAAGAAGGGCTCACCAACAATGAGCAGTTCTTC

d_gene: TRBD1
abundance: once
len: 15
j_gene: TRBJ1-2
v_gene: TRBV2
CDR3aa: CASSEMAGGGYGYTF
CDR3nt: TGTGCCAGCAGTGAAATGGCAGGGGGAGGCTATGGCTACACCTTC

d_gene: -
abundance: few
len: 11
j_gene: TRBJ1-2
v_gene: TRBV20-1
CDR3aa: CSASPNYGYTF
CDR3nt: TGCAGTGCCAGTCCTAACTATGGCTACACCTTC

d_gene: -
abundance: -
len: 15
j_gene: TRBJ2-2
v_gene: TRBV2
CDR3aa: CASSELGTNTGELFF
CDR3nt: TGTGCCAGCAGTGAACTGGGGACGAACACCGGGGAGCTGTTTTTT

d_gene: -
abundance: few
len: 15
j_gene: TRBJ1-4
v_gene: TRBV18
CDR3aa: CASSPKGYRKGELFF
CDR3nt: TGTGCCAGCTCACCTAAGGGGTATCGAAAGGGAGAACTGTTTTTT

d_gene: TRBD1
abundance: -
len: 13
j_gene: TRBJ2-7
v_gene: TRBV6-5
CDR3aa: CATVKQGAREQYF
CDR3nt: TGTGCCACCGTGAAACAGGGGGCGAGGGAGCAGTACTTC

d_gene: TRBD1
abundance: -
len: 15
j_gene: TRBJ1-1
v_gene: TRBV7-3
CDR3aa: CASSLQGQTVTEAFF
CDR3nt: TGTGCCAGCAGCTTACAGGGACAGACGGTCACTGAAGCTTTCTTT

d_gene: -
abundance: -
len: 14
j_gene: TRBJ2-2
v_gene: TRBV19
CDR3aa: CASSTGWVAGELFF
CDR3nt: TGTGCCAGTAGTACGGGGTGGGTTGCCGGGGAGCTGTTTTTT

d_gene: -
abundance: -
len: 13
j_gene: TRBJ2-1
v_gene: TRBV7-3
CDR3aa: CASSLQEGREQFF
CDR3nt: TGTGCCAGCAGTTTACAGGAGGGAAGGGAGCAGTTCTTC

d_gene: -
abundance: -
len: 15
j_gene: TRBJ1-2
v_gene: TRBV18
CDR3aa: CASSPGRQYNYGYTF
CDR3nt: TGTGCCAGCTCACCAGGTCGCCAGTATAACTATGGCTACACCTTC

d_gene: -
abundance: -
len: 17
j_gene: TRBJ1-3
v_gene: TRBV2
CDR3aa: CASSEGTQFDSGNTIYF
CDR3nt: TGTGCCAGCAGTGAAGGAACCCAATTCGACTCTGGAAACACCATATATTTT

d_gene: -
abundance: -
len: 13
j_gene: TRBJ2-7
v_gene: TRBV5-1
CDR3aa: CASSLRAPGEQYF
CDR3nt: TGCGCCAGCAGCTTGCGGGCCCCGGGAGAGCAGTACTTC

d_gene: -
abundance: once
len: 14
j_gene: TRBJ1-1
v_gene: TRBV18
CDR3aa: CASSPAGRNTEAFF
CDR3nt: TGTGCCAGCTCACCGGCCGGAAGGAACACTGAAGCTTTCTTT

d_gene: -
abundance: -
len: 19
j_gene: TRBJ2-3
v_gene: TRBV10-3
CDR3aa: CAISEPAGLQGSSTDTQYF
CDR3nt: TGTGCCATCAGTGAGCCGGCGGGCCTACAGGGATCAAGCACAGATACGCAGTATTTT

d_gene: -
abundance: -
len: 15
j_gene: TRBJ1-1
v_gene: TRBV7-9
CDR3aa: CASSLGVEANTEAFF
CDR3nt: TGTGCCAGCAGCTTAGGGGTGGAGGCGAACACTGAAGCTTTCTTT

d_gene: TRBD1
abundance: -
len: 16
j_gene: TRBJ2-1
v_gene: TRBV7-3
CDR3aa: CASSRGGTGPYNEQFF
CDR3nt: TGTGCCAGCAGCCGGGGTGGGACAGGGCCATACAATGAGCAGTTCTTC

d_gene: -
abundance: -
len: 14
j_gene: TRBJ1-6
v_gene: TRBV20-1
CDR3aa: CSASYGMDNSPLHF
CDR3nt: TGCAGTGCTAGTTATGGGATGGATAATTCACCCCTCCACTTT

d_gene: -
abundance: -
len: 14
j_gene: TRBJ1-3
v_gene: TRBV28
CDR3aa: CASTLGGLGNTIYF
CDR3nt: TGTGCCAGCACCCTCGGGGGACTGGGAAACACCATATATTTT

d_gene: -
abundance: -
len: 12
j_gene: TRBJ2-3
v_gene: TRBV6-5
CDR3aa: CASTLQTDTQYF
CDR3nt: TGTGCCAGCACCTTACAGACAGATACGCAGTATTTT

d_gene: -
abundance: -
len: 12
j_gene: TRBJ1-1
v_gene: TRBV6-6
CDR3aa: CASRSINTEAFF
CDR3nt: TGTGCCAGCAGATCCATTAACACTGAAGCTTTCTTT

d_gene: TRBD1
abundance: -
len: 16
j_gene: TRBJ2-1
v_gene: TRBV5-1
CDR3aa: CASSLSGQGTYNEQFF
CDR3nt: TGCGCCAGCAGCCTCTCGGGACAGGGCACCTACAATGAGCAGTTCTTC

d_gene: -
abundance: -
len: 12
j_gene: TRBJ2-3
v_gene: TRBV7-2
CDR3aa: CASSFLGSAQYF
CDR3nt: TGTGCCAGCAGCTTTCTAGGGTCCGCGCAGTATTTT

d_gene: -
abundance: once
len: 14
j_gene: TRBJ2-7
v_gene: TRBV20-1
CDR3aa: CSASFQGNSYEQYF
CDR3nt: TGCAGTGCTAGTTTCCAGGGCAACTCCTACGAGCAGTACTTC

d_gene: -
abundance: once
len: 13
j_gene: TRBJ1-5
v_gene: TRBV29-1
CDR3aa: CSVSQTSNQPQHF
CDR3nt: TGCAGCGTTTCGCAGACTAGCAATCAGCCCCAGCATTTT

d_gene: TRBD1
abundance: few
len: 15
j_gene: TRBJ1-2
v_gene: TRBV13
CDR3aa: CASSSTGGPSYGYTF
CDR3nt: TGTGCCAGCAGCTCAACAGGGGGGCCGAGTTATGGCTACACCTTC

d_gene: -
abundance: -
len: 15
j_gene: TRBJ2-1
v_gene: TRBV28
CDR3aa: CASSLNSLDEDEQFF
CDR3nt: TGTGCCAGCAGTTTGAACAGCCTGGACGAGGATGAGCAGTTCTTC

d_gene: -
abundance: -
len: 12
j_gene: TRBJ1-2
v_gene: TRBV9
CDR3aa: CASSGGGGGYTF
CDR3nt: TGTGCCAGCAGCGGAGGGGGGGGTGGCTACACCTTC

d_gene: -
abundance: -
len: 16
j_gene: TRBJ2-5
v_gene: TRBV2
CDR3aa: CASSDHRGLSAETQYF
CDR3nt: TGTGCCAGCAGTGATCACCGGGGTCTCAGCGCAGAGACCCAGTACTTC

d_gene: -
abundance: -
len: 15
j_gene: TRBJ2-1
v_gene: TRBV28
CDR3aa: CASSFQDRTYNEQFF
CDR3nt: TGTGCCAGCAGTTTTCAAGACCGGACCTACAATGAGCAGTTCTTC

d_gene: -
abundance: -
len: 15
j_gene: TRBJ1-4
v_gene: TRBV7-9
CDR3aa: CASSLGSPTGEKLFF
CDR3nt: TGTGCCAGCAGCTTAGGTAGCCCTACCGGAGAAAAACTGTTTTTT

d_gene: -
abundance: -
len: 15
j_gene: TRBJ2-7
v_gene: TRBV18
CDR3aa: CASSPLETLTYEQYF
CDR3nt: TGTGCCAGCTCACCTCTCGAGACACTAACTTACGAGCAGTACTTC

d_gene: -
abundance: -
len: 14
j_gene: TRBJ2-4
v_gene: TRBV10-3
CDR3aa: CAISESQGPNIQYF
CDR3nt: TGTGCCATCAGTGAGTCCCAGGGACCAAACATTCAGTACTTC

d_gene: -
abundance: -
len: 15
j_gene: TRBJ1-1
v_gene: TRBV5-6
CDR3aa: CASSLVDRVNTEAFF
CDR3nt: TGTGCCAGCAGCTTGGTGGACAGAGTGAACACTGAAGCTTTCTTT